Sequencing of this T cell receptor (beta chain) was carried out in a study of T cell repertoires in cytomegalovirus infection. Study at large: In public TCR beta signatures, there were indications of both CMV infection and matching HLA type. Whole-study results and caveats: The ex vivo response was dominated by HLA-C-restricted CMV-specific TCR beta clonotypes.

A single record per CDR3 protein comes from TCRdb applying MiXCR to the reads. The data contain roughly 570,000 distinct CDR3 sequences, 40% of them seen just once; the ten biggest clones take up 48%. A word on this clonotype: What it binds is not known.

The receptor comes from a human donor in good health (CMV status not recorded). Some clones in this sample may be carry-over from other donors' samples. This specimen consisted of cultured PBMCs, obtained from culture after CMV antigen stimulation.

As DNA, the CDR3 is TGTGCCAGTAGTATAGGAGGGACCGAGCAGTACTTC. As protein: CASSIGGTEQYF. This chain uses TRBV19 with TRBJ2-7; D is perhaps TRBD1 or TRBD2 (5 bases each). Trimming removed 1 base from V and 6 bases from J, with 7 bases in between. Germline CDR1 is LNHDA and CDR2 is SQIVND (reference sequence). CDR3 length equals 12 residues.